This T cell receptor (beta chain) was profiled in a study of CD8 T cells in ankylosing spondylitis. Overall study results and limits: Ankylosing spondylitis blood appeared to be characterized by a TCR beta motif of eight highly homologous variants.

This clonotype was observed a handful of times. Antigen specificity is unknown. Each TCR beta library was made by quantitative 5'-RACE that incorporated molecular barcodes. From the 5' RACE reads, TCRdb called clonotypes with MiXCR, one entry per CDR3 protein. The sample includes roughly 120,000 distinct CDR3 sequences, 7% seen only once; the top ten take 12%. The ends lost 5 bases at V and 2 bases at J; junction bases unmatched: 5. The CDR3 loop spans 15 amino acids. This receptor was taken from a male donor with ankylosing spondylitis or in good health (not recorded which). This chain connects TRBV12-3 or TRBV12-4 to TRBJ1-1; 10 bases line up with TRBD1. The sample was blood, either unsorted or a sorted T cell fraction (not recorded which). CDR3 nucleotides: TGTGCCAGCAGTGATCGGACAGGGGGAAACACTGAAGCTTTCTTT. The encoded protein is CASSDRTGGNTEAFF.